This T cell receptor (beta chain) originates from a study of graft-versus-host responses after intestinal transplantation. Study at large: Multivisceral, liver-intestinal, or isolated intestinal transplants were given to recipients. Among the recipients, all got anti-thymocyte globulin induction and then tacrolimus and steroids for about 3 years. Study-wide findings and caveats: Investigators detected GvH clones in recipient marrow, with some emerging earlier in ileum or blood. Some patients had graft-donor T cell macrochimerism. In their allografts, the ratios of graft-versus-host to host-versus-graft T cell clones were high.

This clone is a singleton in its sample. What it binds is not known. Assay: immunoSEQ multiplex PCR; the TCRdb copy retains only in-frame clones and omits some. Of roughly 77,000 clones listed, approximately 88% are singletons. V lost 5 bases to trimming and J lost 3 bases, with 8 bases between them. Germline values: CDR1 MNHNS, CDR2 SASEGT. The CDR3 spans 12 residues. The sample consisted of unstimulated CD8+ T cells sorted from spleen or lymph node cells, taken before intestinal transplant. V usage is TRBV6-1 and J usage is TRBJ2-7; weak D call: TRBD2 (5 bases). The source is a human donor who received an intestinal transplant. CDR3 in DNA: TGTGCCAGCAGTCGGGAAATCTACGAGCAGTACTTC. It is translated as CASSREIYEQYF.